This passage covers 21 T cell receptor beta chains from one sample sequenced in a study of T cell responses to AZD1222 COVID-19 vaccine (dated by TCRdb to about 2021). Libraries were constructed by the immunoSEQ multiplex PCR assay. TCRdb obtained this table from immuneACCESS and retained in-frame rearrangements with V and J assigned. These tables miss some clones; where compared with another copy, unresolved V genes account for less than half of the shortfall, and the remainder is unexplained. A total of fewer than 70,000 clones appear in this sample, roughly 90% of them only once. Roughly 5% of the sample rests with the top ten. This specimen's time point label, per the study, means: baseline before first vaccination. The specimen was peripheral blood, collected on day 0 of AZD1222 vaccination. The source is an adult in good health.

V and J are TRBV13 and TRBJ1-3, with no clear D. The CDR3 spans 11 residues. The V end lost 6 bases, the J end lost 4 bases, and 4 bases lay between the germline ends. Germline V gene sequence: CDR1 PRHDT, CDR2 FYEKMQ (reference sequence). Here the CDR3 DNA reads TGTGCCAGCAGTTGGGGAAACACCATATATTTT. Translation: CASSWGNTIYF.

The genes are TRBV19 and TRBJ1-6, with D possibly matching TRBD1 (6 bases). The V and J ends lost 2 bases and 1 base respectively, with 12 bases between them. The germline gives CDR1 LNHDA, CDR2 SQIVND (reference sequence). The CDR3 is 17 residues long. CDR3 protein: CASSIPRTASYNSPLHF. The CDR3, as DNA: TGTGCCAGTAGTATACCCCGGACAGCTTCCTATAATTCACCCCTCCACTTT. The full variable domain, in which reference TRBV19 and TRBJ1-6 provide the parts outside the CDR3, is DGGITQSPKYLFRKEGQNVTLSCEQNLNHDAMYWYRQDPGQGLRLIYYSQIVNDFQKGDIAEGYSVSREKKESFPLTVTSAQKNPTAFYLCASSIPRTASYNSPLHFGNGTRLTVT.

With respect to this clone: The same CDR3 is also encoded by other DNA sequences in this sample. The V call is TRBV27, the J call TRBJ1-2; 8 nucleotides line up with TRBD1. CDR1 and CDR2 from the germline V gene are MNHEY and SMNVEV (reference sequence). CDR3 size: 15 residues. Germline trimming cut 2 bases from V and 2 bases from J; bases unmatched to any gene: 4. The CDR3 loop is CASSLAGTGNYGYTF. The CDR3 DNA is TGTGCCAGCAGTTTAGCCGGGACAGGAAACTATGGCTACACCTTC.

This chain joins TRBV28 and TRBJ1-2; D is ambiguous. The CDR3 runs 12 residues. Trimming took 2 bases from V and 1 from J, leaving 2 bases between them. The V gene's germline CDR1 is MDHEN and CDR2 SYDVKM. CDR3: CASSLVNYGYTF. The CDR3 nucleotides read TGTGCCAGCAGTTTAGTTAACTATGGCTACACCTTC.

In DNA form, the CDR3 reads TGTGCCACCAGCAGACTATCCGGGGGACTAGCGGGGGCCAGTCTTCAGACCCAGTACTTC. Translating it yields CATSRLSGGLAGASLQTQYF. V and J are TRBV15 and TRBJ2-5, with TRBD2 identical over 14 bases. The V segment lost 2 bases and the J segment 6 bases; nucleotides outside the gene matches: 17. The CDR3 contains 20 residues. Germline CDR1 LNHNV, CDR2 YYDKDF (reference sequence).

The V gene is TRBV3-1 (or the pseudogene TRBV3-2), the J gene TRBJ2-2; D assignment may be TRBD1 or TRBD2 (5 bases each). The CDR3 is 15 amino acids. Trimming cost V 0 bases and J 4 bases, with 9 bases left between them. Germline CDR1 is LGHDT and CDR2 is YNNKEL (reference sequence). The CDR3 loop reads CASSQEMRGTGELFF. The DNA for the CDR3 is TGTGCCAGCAGCCAAGAGATGAGGGGCACCGGGGAGCTGTTTTTT.

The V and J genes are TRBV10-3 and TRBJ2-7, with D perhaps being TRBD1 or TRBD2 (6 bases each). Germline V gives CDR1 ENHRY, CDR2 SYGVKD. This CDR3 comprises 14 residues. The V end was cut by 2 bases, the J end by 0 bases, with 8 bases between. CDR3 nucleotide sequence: TGTGCCATCAGTGAGAGGGGGGCCTCCTACGAGCAGTACTTC. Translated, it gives CAISERGASYEQYF.

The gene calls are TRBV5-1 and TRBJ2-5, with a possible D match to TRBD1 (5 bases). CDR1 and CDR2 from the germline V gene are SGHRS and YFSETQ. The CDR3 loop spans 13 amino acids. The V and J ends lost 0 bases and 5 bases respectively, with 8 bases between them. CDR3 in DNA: TGCGCCAGCAGCTTGGAGGGGAAGGAGACCCAGTACTTC. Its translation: CASSLEGKETQYF. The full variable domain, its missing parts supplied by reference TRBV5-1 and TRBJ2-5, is KAGVTQTPRYLIKTRGQQVTLSCSPISGHRSVSWYQQTPGQGLQFLFEYFSETQRNKGNFPGRFSGRQFSNSRSEMNVSTLELGDSALYLCASSLEGKETQYFGPGTRLLVL.

CDR3 region: CASSPTRGGGNEQFF. The CDR3 DNA is TGTGCCAGCTCACCGACGAGGGGGGGCGGAAATGAGCAGTTCTTC. The rearrangement uses TRBV18 and TRBJ2-1; a weak D match, TRBD2 (7 bases). V was cut by 3 bases and J by 7 bases, with 16 bases left in between. Germline CDR1 reads KGHSH; CDR2 reads LQKENI. CDR3 length equals 15 residues.

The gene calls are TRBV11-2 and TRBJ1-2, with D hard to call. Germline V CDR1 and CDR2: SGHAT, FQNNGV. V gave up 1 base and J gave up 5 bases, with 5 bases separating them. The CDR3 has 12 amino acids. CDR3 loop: CASSLAGYGYTF. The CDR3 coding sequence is TGTGCCAGCAGCTTAGCGGGGTATGGCTACACCTTC.

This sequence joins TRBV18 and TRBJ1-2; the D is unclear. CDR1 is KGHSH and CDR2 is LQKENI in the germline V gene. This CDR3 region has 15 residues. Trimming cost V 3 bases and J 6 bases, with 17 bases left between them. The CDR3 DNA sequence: TGTGCCAGCTCACCGGGAGGGTTCGATCGAAATGGCTACACCTTC. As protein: CASSPGGFDRNGYTF.

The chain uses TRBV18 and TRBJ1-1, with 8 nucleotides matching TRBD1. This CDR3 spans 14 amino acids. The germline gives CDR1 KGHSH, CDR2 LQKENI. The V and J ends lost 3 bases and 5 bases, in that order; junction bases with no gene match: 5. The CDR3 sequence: CASSPQGAGTEAFF. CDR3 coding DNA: TGTGCCAGCTCACCCCAGGGGGCTGGGACTGAAGCTTTCTTT.

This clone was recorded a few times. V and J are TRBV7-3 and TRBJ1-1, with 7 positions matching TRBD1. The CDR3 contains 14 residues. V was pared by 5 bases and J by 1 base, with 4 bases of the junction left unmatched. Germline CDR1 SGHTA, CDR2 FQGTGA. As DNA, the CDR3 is TGTGCCAGCAGCCGGACAGGAAGGAACACTGAAGCTTTCTTT. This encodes CASSRTGRNTEAFF.

CDR3 sequence reads: CASRKTGTGLHEQYF. The DNA of the CDR3 is TGTGCCAGCAGAAAGACCGGGACAGGTCTCCACGAGCAGTACTTC. This sequence joins TRBV5-5 and TRBJ2-7; 8 nucleotides align to TRBD1. CDR3 length: 15 residues. Germline CDR1 and CDR2: SGHKS and YYEKEE (reference sequence). Unmatched junction bases numbered 12, after V lost 5 bases and J lost 5 bases.

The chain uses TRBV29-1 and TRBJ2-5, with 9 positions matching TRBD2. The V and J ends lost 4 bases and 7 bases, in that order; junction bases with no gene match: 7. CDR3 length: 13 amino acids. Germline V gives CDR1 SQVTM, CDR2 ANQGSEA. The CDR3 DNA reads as TGCAGCGTTGCCTGGCGGGGGGGCGGGACCCAGTACTTC. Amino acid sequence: CSVAWRGGGTQYF.

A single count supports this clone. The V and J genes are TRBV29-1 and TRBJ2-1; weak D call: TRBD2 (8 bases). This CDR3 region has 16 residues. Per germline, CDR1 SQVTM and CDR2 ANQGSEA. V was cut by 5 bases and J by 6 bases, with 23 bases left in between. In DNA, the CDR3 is TGCAGCGTTACCGCGGGGGGTAGGGGGCTCACCAATGAGCAGTTCTTC. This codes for CSVTAGGRGLTNEQFF.

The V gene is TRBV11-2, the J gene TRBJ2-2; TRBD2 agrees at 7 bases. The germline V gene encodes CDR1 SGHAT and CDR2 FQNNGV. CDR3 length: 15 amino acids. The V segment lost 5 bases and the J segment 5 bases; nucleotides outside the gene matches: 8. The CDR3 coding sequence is TGTGCCAGCAGCCCGTGGGACTACCTAACCGGGGAGCTGTTTTTT. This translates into CASSPWDYLTGELFF.

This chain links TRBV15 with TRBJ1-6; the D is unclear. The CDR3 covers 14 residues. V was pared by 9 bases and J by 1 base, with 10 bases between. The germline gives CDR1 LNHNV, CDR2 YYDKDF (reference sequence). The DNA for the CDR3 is TGTGCCACTGGGGTGGGGTCCTATAATTCACCCCTCCACTTT. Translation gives CATGVGSYNSPLHF.

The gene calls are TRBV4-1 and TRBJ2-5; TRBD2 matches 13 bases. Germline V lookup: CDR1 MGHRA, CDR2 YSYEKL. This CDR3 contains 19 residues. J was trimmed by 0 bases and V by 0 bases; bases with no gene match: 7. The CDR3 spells CASSQETSGGAVYQETQYF. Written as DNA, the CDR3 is TGCGCCAGCAGCCAAGAAACTAGCGGGGGGGCTGTGTACCAAGAGACCCAGTACTTC.

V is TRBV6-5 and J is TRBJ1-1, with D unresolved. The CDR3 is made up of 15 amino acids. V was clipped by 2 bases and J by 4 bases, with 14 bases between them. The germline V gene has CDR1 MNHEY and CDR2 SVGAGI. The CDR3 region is CASSYGFSAGTEAFF. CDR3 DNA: TGTGCCAGCAGTTACGGCTTCAGTGCGGGCACTGAAGCTTTCTTT.

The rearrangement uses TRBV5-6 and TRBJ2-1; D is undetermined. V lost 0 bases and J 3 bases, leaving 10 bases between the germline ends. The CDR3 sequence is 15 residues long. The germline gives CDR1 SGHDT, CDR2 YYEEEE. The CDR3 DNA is TGTGCCAGCAGCTTGGGGCGGTTAAACTACAATGAGCAGTTCTTC. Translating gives CASSLGRLNYNEQFF.